This is a list of T cell receptor beta chains from one sample in a study of shared clonotypes between healthy human individuals. TCRdb keeps only in-frame clones here, not all; method: immunoSEQ multiplex PCR. The data show 650,000 to 750,000 clones, 72% seen once. The sample comprised memory CD4+ T cells sorted from blood. Source of these receptors: a woman aged 25 to 39 in good health. Both conserved end residues are part of each CDR3. A D gene is named only where the DNA matches it firmly. Some rows have no size entry. The others give once, few or many, or a class for an expanded clone.

d_call j_call v_call clone_size cdr3_aa cdr3_nt
- TRBJ1-5 TRBV19 few CASSIESQPQHF TGTGCCAGTAGTATAGAAAGCCAGCCCCAGCATTTT
- TRBJ1-4 TRBV7-9 - CASSLWSGFGINEKLFF TGTGCCAGCAGCTTATGGTCAGGCTTTGGGATTAATGAAAAACTGTTTTTT
TRBD1 TRBJ1-2 TRBV11-2 - CASSARDRANYGYTF TGTGCCAGCAGCGCCCGGGACAGAGCTAACTATGGCTACACCTTC
- TRBJ2-1 TRBV6-1 - CASSEVGSLEQFF TGTGCCAGCAGTGAAGTCGGGTCCCTGGAGCAGTTCTTC
TRBD2 TRBJ2-7 TRBV18 - CASSPRTSGRAGTYEQYF TGTGCCAGCTCACCTAGGACTAGCGGGAGGGCCGGAACCTACGAGCAGTACTTC
- TRBJ2-2 TRBV7-3 - CASSLMPESTGELFF TGTGCCAGCAGCTTAATGCCTGAGTCGACCGGGGAGCTGTTTTTT
TRBD2 TRBJ2-3 TRBV19 once CASSRAGEPTDTQYF TGTGCCAGTAGTAGAGCGGGAGAACCCACAGATACGCAGTATTTT
- TRBJ2-7 TRBV5-1 few CASSPQGSREQYF TGCGCCAGCAGCCCCCAGGGGAGCCGCGAGCAGTACTTC
- TRBJ2-1 TRBV5-1 - CASSFWTRAMSSYNEQFF TGCGCCAGCAGCTTTTGGACTCGTGCGATGAGCTCCTACAATGAGCAGTTCTTC
- TRBJ1-2 TRBV28 few CASSFRDYGYTF TGTGCCAGCAGTTTCAGGGACTATGGCTACACCTTC
- TRBJ2-2 TRBV30 few CAWSVNGELFF TGTGCCTGGAGTGTAAACGGGGAGCTGTTTTTT
- TRBJ2-7 TRBV10-3 - CASSHRYEQYF TGTGCCAGCAGCCACCGCTACGAGCAGTACTTC
- TRBJ1-2 TRBV7-2 - CASSLRTVNYGYTF TGTGCCAGCAGCTTAAGGACGGTCAACTATGGCTACACCTTC
- TRBJ1-5 TRBV27 - CASSPPRRVGQPQHF TGTGCCAGCAGTCCCCCTCGGAGGGTCGGTCAGCCCCAGCATTTT
- TRBJ2-3 TRBV19 - CASRPLVGGTDTQYF TGTGCCAGTAGACCCCTGGTAGGTGGCACAGATACGCAGTATTTT
TRBD2 TRBJ2-1 TRBV19 - CASSIGGTSGTYNEQFF TGTGCCAGTAGTATAGGCGGGACTAGCGGGACCTACAATGAGCAGTTCTTC
- TRBJ2-7 TRBV7-8 - CASSLEGGSSYEQYF TGTGCCAGCAGCTTAGAGGGGGGAAGCTCCTACGAGCAGTACTTC
- TRBJ2-1 TRBV6-4 - CASSDGDTGAEQFF TGTGCCAGCAGTGACGGGGATACGGGGGCTGAGCAGTTCTTC
TRBD1 TRBJ1-5 TRBV9 - CASSADRGDNQPQHF TGTGCCAGCAGCGCGGACAGGGGAGACAATCAGCCCCAGCATTTT
- TRBJ1-2 TRBV28 - CASSNTGFNYGYTF TGTGCCAGCAGTAACACGGGTTTTAACTATGGCTACACCTTC
TRBD2 TRBJ2-3 TRBV4-1 - CASSRIAGVADTQYF TGCGCCAGCAGCCGAATAGCGGGAGTGGCAGATACGCAGTATTTT
- TRBJ2-2 TRBV7-2 - CASSPQRFGRGELFF TGTGCCAGCAGCCCACAGCGATTTGGACGGGGCGAGCTGTTTTTT
- TRBJ2-7 TRBV14 few CASSPPLRPHPGVYEQYF TGTGCCAGCAGCCCCCCCCTTCGTCCCCACCCCGGGGTATACGAGCAGTACTTC
TRBD1 TRBJ1-4 TRBV23-1 - CASVPGQGLNNEKLFF TGCGCCAGCGTGCCGGGACAGGGCCTGAATAATGAAAAACTGTTTTTT
- TRBJ2-3 TRBV10-1 - CASSDGGSDTQYF TGCGCCAGCAGTGACGGTGGCTCAGATACGCAGTATTTT
- TRBJ2-7 TRBV19 - CASSITGTQRAYEQYF TGTGCCAGTAGTATTACCGGGACCCAGCGGGCCTACGAGCAGTACTTC
- TRBJ2-7 TRBV7-2 - CASSLGTGLGEQYF TGTGCCAGCAGCCTCGGGACCGGCCTTGGCGAGCAGTACTTC
- TRBJ1-2 TRBV10-2 - CASSESGGGYGYTF TGCGCCAGCAGTGAGTCCGGGGGTGGCTATGGCTACACCTTC
- TRBJ2-7 TRBV7-6 once CASSPASEIWTYEDEQYF TGTGCCAGCAGCCCGGCTAGCGAAATTTGGACGTATGAGGACGAGCAGTACTTC
TRBD1 TRBJ2-3 TRBV25-1 - CASSIKSGQGPSDTQYF TGTGCCAGCAGTATAAAAAGTGGACAGGGGCCTTCAGATACGCAGTATTTT
- TRBJ1-4 TRBV6-1 - CASSEPANEKLFF TGTGCCAGCAGTGAACCCGCTAATGAAAAACTGTTTTTT
- TRBJ2-3 TRBV6-6 - CASSSGDTQYF TGTGCCAGCAGTTCCGGGGATACGCAGTATTTT
TRBD2 TRBJ2-3 TRBV5-1 - CASSLDGLAAADTQYF TGCGCCAGCAGCTTGGATGGACTAGCGGCCGCAGATACGCAGTATTTT
- TRBJ2-7 TRBV7-2 - CASSYGPPIPYEQYF TGTGCCAGCAGCTACGGACCACCAATTCCATACGAGCAGTACTTC
TRBD2 TRBJ2-7 TRBV5-4 - CASSLITGGREQYF TGTGCCAGCAGCTTGATAACGGGAGGGCGAGAGCAGTACTTC
TRBD2 TRBJ2-3 TRBV27 - CASRQIGLAGSDTQYF TGTGCCAGCAGACAAATCGGCCTAGCGGGTTCGGATACGCAGTATTTT
- TRBJ1-2 TRBV18 - CASSPREKGYTF TGTGCCAGCTCACCAAGGGAGAAAGGCTACACCTTC
- TRBJ2-2 TRBV7-7 - CASSLGIHTGELFF TGTGCCAGCAGCCTAGGGATTCACACCGGGGAGCTGTTTTTT
TRBD2 TRBJ2-7 TRBV6-1 - CASSPNLAGEGEQYF TGTGCCAGCAGTCCCAATCTAGCGGGAGAGGGCGAGCAGTACTTC
- TRBJ2-5 TRBV5-1 - CASSKSGEAHQETQYF TGCGCCAGCTCCAAGTCCGGGGAAGCCCACCAAGAGACCCAGTACTTC
TRBD2 TRBJ2-7 TRBV14 few CARSHGLAWYEQYF TGTGCCAGGTCACATGGACTAGCTTGGTACGAGCAGTACTTC
- TRBJ1-5 TRBV16 - CASSQSSKRNQPQHF TGTGCCAGCAGCCAATCGTCGAAAAGAAATCAGCCCCAGCATTTT
- TRBJ2-5 TRBV21-1 - CASSTLAGVRETQYF TGTGCCAGCAGCACGTTAGCGGGAGTAAGGGAGACCCAGTACTTC
TRBD2 TRBJ2-1 TRBV29-1 - CSVTVLAGNEQFF TGCAGCGTCACTGTCCTAGCGGGCAATGAGCAGTTCTTC